This record covers a single T cell receptor beta chain. The table lists this clone with a count of one. Its specific antigen is unknown. Base qualities are missing; no much larger clone stands one base away. Libraries were constructed by the immunoSEQ multiplex PCR assay. Imported from immuneACCESS, the table was reduced by TCRdb to in-frame sequences with V and J called. These copies leave out some clones; in studies compared against another copy, an unresolved V gene accounts for under half, and the cause of the remainder is not known. The table for this sample lists under 200,000 clones; 85% to 90% of them were counted only once. Roughly 5.3% of the sample lies in the top ten. This sample was included in a study of control samples from healthy donors and cancer patients (dated by TCRdb to the early 2020s). The sequenced sample was blood. The TCR comes from a woman aged 25-40 years in good health.

The nucleotide sequence is TGTGCCGCTAGGGGGGCTCGGGACTATGGCTACACCTTC. Protein translation: CAARGARDYGYTF. This chain is built from TRBV6-5 and TRBJ1-2, and perhaps TRBD1 as D gene, on 6 matching bases. Trimming at the junction amounts to 11 bases on V and 3 bases on J, and the germline ends lie 16 bases apart. The germline V gene encodes CDR1 MNHEY and CDR2 SVGAGI. From the cysteine up to the phenylalanine, the CDR3 has a length of 13 residues. The sequence is cut down to CDR3 DNA, 39 bases in frame from base 1.